These 26 T cell receptor beta chains originate from one sample sequenced in a study of T cell clones after liver transplantation. This table comes from immunoSEQ multiplex PCR, and its TCRdb copy is limited to in-frame clones, with some not included. The table lists approximately 7,000 clones, less than 75% of them singletons. This specimen consisted of CD8+ T cells from blood, obtained before liver transplant. These TCRs come from a human donor who received a liver transplant.

This chain joins TRBV5-1 and TRBJ2-3; the D is unclear. Germline CDR1 SGHRS, CDR2 YFSETQ. The CDR3 covers 15 residues. V was shortened by 0 bases and J by 4 bases, with 12 bases between the two germline ends. CDR3 nucleotide sequence: TGCGCCAGCAGCTTGGAGGGCCAAGATTCAGATACGCAGTATTTT. Its translation: CASSLEGQDSDTQYF.

The chain employs TRBV11-2 and TRBJ2-1; 11 bases map to TRBD2. The CDR3 is 15 residues long. V was pared by 6 bases and J by 13 bases, with 14 bases of the junction left unmatched. Germline V gives CDR1 SGHAT, CDR2 FQNNGV. This CDR3 is CASRLGLADKLPQFF. The CDR3 DNA reads as TGTGCCAGCAGACTGGGACTAGCGGACAAACTTCCCCAGTTCTTC.

V is TRBV5-1 and J is TRBJ2-1; a possible D gene is TRBD2 (5 bases). V lost 0 bases and J 5 bases, leaving 6 bases between the germline ends. CDR1 and CDR2 (germline): SGHRS, YFSETQ. The length of the CDR3 is 13 residues. The CDR3 DNA follows: TGCGCCAGCAGCTTGGTGACTAACAATGAGCAGTTCTTC. Its translation: CASSLVTNNEQFF.

This clone was seen more than once but under ten times. The chain is built from TRBV13 and TRBJ2-7, with TRBD1 as a possible D gene (5 bases). Deletions cut 0 bases from V and 2 bases from J, with 11 bases between. Germline CDR1 and CDR2: PRHDT and FYEKMQ (reference sequence). The CDR3 sequence is 15 residues long. The CDR3 spells CASSLGVGVPYEQYV. The CDR3 DNA sequence: TGTGCCAGCAGCTTAGGGGTAGGGGTCCCCTACGAGCAGTACGTC.

The genes are TRBV19 and TRBJ1-2; no clear D gene. Germline V gene data show CDR1 as LNHDA and CDR2 as SQIVND (reference sequence). V lost 7 bases and J lost 4, with 19 bases in between. There are 15 residues in the CDR3. In DNA, the CDR3 is TGTGCCAGTACCCCGGGAGGTTCTCTAGCCTATGGCTACACCTTC. Its protein product is CASTPGGSLAYGYTF.

The sample holds a few counts of this clone. The chain recombines TRBV19 with TRBJ2-1, with D possibly matching TRBD1 (6 bases). The CDR3 loop spans 13 amino acids. V was trimmed by 1 base and J by 5 bases, leaving 6 bases between them. Germline V CDR1 and CDR2: LNHDA, SQIVND (reference sequence). The CDR3 sequence: CASSIGDNNEQFF. The CDR3, as DNA: TGTGCCAGTAGTATAGGGGACAACAATGAGCAGTTCTTC.

The chain carries TRBV7-9 and TRBJ1-2; D gene uncertain. The V and J ends lost 5 bases and 7 bases respectively, with 17 bases between them. Germline CDR1 and CDR2: SEHNR and FQNEAQ (reference sequence). The CDR3 contains 14 residues. Here the CDR3 DNA reads TGTGCCAGCAGCCCCCAGGAGACCCGAGGTGGCTACACCTTC. As protein: CASSPQETRGGYTF.

The CDR3 loop reads CASSVAGEPPDTQYF. The CDR3 DNA follows: TGTGCCAGCAGCGTAGCTGGGGAACCACCAGATACGCAGTATTTT. The chain combines TRBV9 with TRBJ2-3, with D uncertain. Germline CDR1 reads SGDLS; CDR2 reads YYNGEE. The V gene lost 0 bases and the J gene lost 4 bases, with 12 bases spanning the gap. The CDR3 is made up of 15 amino acids.

The chain combines TRBV13 with TRBJ1-2; 8 bases are a match to TRBD1. The ends lost 5 bases at V and 5 bases at J; junction bases unmatched: 7. Germline V CDR1 and CDR2: PRHDT, FYEKMQ (reference sequence). The CDR3 runs to 14 residues. CDR3 loop: CASSQGTGRYGYTF. In nucleotides, the CDR3 is TGTGCCAGCAGCCAAGGGACAGGCAGGTATGGCTACACCTTC.

This clone was seen a handful of times. This chain connects TRBV19 to TRBJ1-1, with 7 bases that match TRBD1. Trimming cost V 3 bases and J 5 bases; bases outside gene matches: 6. The CDR3 is made up of 14 amino acids. CDR1 is LNHDA and CDR2 is SQIVND in the germline V gene (reference sequence). The CDR3 sequence is CASSIKAGGTEAFF. In DNA form, the CDR3 reads TGTGCCAGTAGTATTAAGGCAGGGGGGACTGAAGCTTTCTTT.

CDR3 residues: CASQLAYTGELFF. The DNA for the CDR3 is TGTGCCAGTCAGCTTGCTTACACCGGGGAGCTGTTTTTT. V gene TRBV27 combines with J gene TRBJ2-2; D is ambiguous. The germline V gene has CDR1 MNHEY and CDR2 SMNVEV (reference sequence). V dropped 9 bases and J dropped 3 bases, with 11 bases sitting between them. The CDR3 length is 13 residues.

The genes are TRBV15 and TRBJ2-3, with a weak D call TRBD2 (7 bases). V lost 6 bases and J lost 5, with 12 bases in between. The CDR3 covers 13 residues. The germline V gene encodes CDR1 LNHNV and CDR2 YYDKDF (reference sequence). CDR3 sequence: CATRGGGVDTQYF. In DNA form, the CDR3 reads TGTGCCACCAGAGGGGGGGGCGTAGATACGCAGTATTTT.

This sequence joins TRBV5-4 and TRBJ2-7; 11 positions match TRBD1. V lost 3 bases, J lost 4 bases, and 9 bases stayed unmatched. This CDR3 contains 16 residues. CDR1 and CDR2 (germline): SGHNT, YYREEE (reference sequence). CDR3 sequence reads: CASSSDLGQGDYEQYF. The CDR3 DNA is TGTGCCAGCAGCTCGGACCTGGGACAGGGGGATTACGAGCAGTACTTC.

The CDR3 sequence is CASSLGGSTEAFF. The DNA of the CDR3 is TGCGCCAGTTCCTTGGGGGGCAGCACTGAAGCTTTCTTT. This chain connects TRBV4-1 to TRBJ1-1; D is possibly TRBD1 (6 bases). Germline lookup yields CDR1 MGHRA and CDR2 YSYEKL. This CDR3 contains 13 residues. V lost 9 bases to trimming and J lost 4 bases, with 15 bases between them.

This CDR3 is CASSLGTGAEQYF. The DNA for the CDR3 is TGTGCCAGCAGCTTGGGGACAGGGGCCGAGCAGTACTTC. The chain uses TRBV5-6 and TRBJ2-5; 9 positions agree with TRBD1. TRBJ2-7 matches the DNA end more closely, so the J call is doubtful. Germline CDR1 is SGHDT and CDR2 is YYEEEE. The CDR3 is 13 residues long.

The chain is built from TRBV13 and TRBJ2-7, with 10 bases fitting TRBD1. The CDR3 spans 14 residues. Per germline, CDR1 PRHDT and CDR2 FYEKMQ (reference sequence). The V segment lost 4 bases and the J segment 0 bases; nucleotides outside the gene matches: 0. CDR3 DNA: TGTGCCAGCAGCTGGACAGGGGGCTCCTACGAGCAGTACGTC. The encoded protein is CASSWTGGSYEQYV.

This chain connects TRBV19 to TRBJ1-5; no clear D. Trimming shortened V by 3 bases and J by 2 bases, and 11 bases separated the two germline ends. From germline, CDR1 is LNHDA and CDR2 SQIVND (reference sequence). This CDR3 has 15 residues. The CDR3 reads CASSIVPGGNQPQHF. For the CDR3, the DNA is TGTGCCAGTAGTATCGTTCCTGGCGGCAATCAGCCCCAGCATTTT.

V gene TRBV5-4 combines with J gene TRBJ2-7; D perhaps matches TRBD2 (6 bases). Germline lookup yields CDR1 SGHNT and CDR2 YYREEE (reference sequence). The CDR3 is 14 residues long. Trimming took off 0 bases at V and 3 bases at J, with 10 bases between the two ends. This CDR3 reads CASSLAGVGYEQYF. CDR3 sequence (DNA): TGTGCCAGCAGCTTGGCGGGGGTCGGCTACGAGCAGTACTTC. Using reference TRBV5-4 and TRBJ2-7 for the parts outside the CDR3, the full variable domain is ETGVTQSPTHLIKTRGQQVTLRCSSQSGHNTVSWYQQALGQGPQFIFQYYREEENGRGNFPPRFSGLQFPNYSSELNVNALELDDSALYLCASSLAGVGYEQYFGPGTRLTVT.

V usage is TRBV11-2 and J usage is TRBJ2-7, with 10 nucleotides matching TRBD2. CDR3 size: 17 residues. Germline values: CDR1 SGHAT, CDR2 FQNNGV. J gave up 6 bases and V 1 base, and 12 bases lay outside the gene matches. CDR3 protein: CASSLVAGLAGVGEQYV. The CDR3, as DNA: TGTGCCAGCAGCTTAGTCGCGGGGCTAGCGGGAGTAGGCGAGCAGTACGTC.

This chain joins TRBV9 and TRBJ1-5, with a tentative D call TRBD1 (6 bases). Per the germline V gene, CDR1 is SGDLS and CDR2 is YYNGEE. Trimming removed 0 bases from V and 6 bases from J, with 10 bases in between. This CDR3 spans 14 amino acids. The chain's CDR3 is CASSVGTGTQPQHF. The CDR3 nucleotides are TGTGCCAGCAGCGTAGGCACAGGGACTCAGCCCCAGCATTTT.

The chain links TRBV7-8 to TRBJ1-2; D remains unclear. Germline CDR1 is SGHVS and CDR2 is FQNEAQ. The ends were cut back, 1 base at V and 6 bases at J, with 18 bases in the middle. The CDR3 contains 16 residues. In nucleotides, the CDR3 is TGTGCCAGCAGCTTAGACCCGGGTATTTTTTTTGATGGCTACACCTTC. This gives the protein CASSLDPGIFFDGYTF.

This clone was observed a handful of times. The junction and the germline gene differ at one end; a read error may be behind it. This chain joins TRBV15 and TRBJ2-3; possibly TRBD1 for D (5 bases). The CDR3 is 15 residues long. Germline CDR1 is LNHNV and CDR2 is YYDKDF (reference sequence). This CDR3 is CATSGETEYTDTQYF. CDR3 in DNA: TGTGCCACCAGCGGAGAGACAGAGTACACAGATACGCAGTATTTT.

This chain links TRBV6-1 with TRBJ2-1; 13 nucleotides match TRBD2. This CDR3 is 16 amino acids long. V gave up 1 base and J gave up 7 bases; unmatched junction bases: 4. CDR1 and CDR2 from the germline V gene are MNHNS and SASEGT. DNA of the CDR3: TGTGCCAGCAGTGAAGATACTAGCGGGAGGGCGAATGAGCAGTTCTTC. This translates into CASSEDTSGRANEQFF.

The gene calls are TRBV6-6 and TRBJ2-3, with TRBD2 matching 11 bases. Germline V gene data show CDR1 as MNHNY and CDR2 as SVGAGI (reference sequence). With V trimmed by 6 bases and J by 2 bases, 4 bases remained unmatched. The CDR3 spans 15 residues. CDR3 protein: CASRGTSGNTDTQYF. The DNA for the CDR3 is TGTGCCAGCAGAGGGACTAGCGGAAACACAGATACGCAGTATTTT.

The chain uses TRBV11-2 and TRBJ2-1, with D unclear. Germline lookup yields CDR1 SGHAT and CDR2 FQNNGV. V was clipped by 0 bases and J by 8 bases, with 5 bases between them. CDR3 length: 12 residues. The DNA of the CDR3 is TGTGCCAGCAGCTTAGATTTTTATGAGCAGTTCTTC. Its translation is CASSLDFYEQFF.

The chain links TRBV5-6 to TRBJ1-2, with 11 bases lining up with TRBD1. V shed 2 bases, J shed 4 bases, and the junction held 1 base outside the gene matches. There are 14 residues in the CDR3. Germline V CDR1 and CDR2: SGHDT, YYEEEE. The CDR3 sequence: CASSLGTGGYGYTF. CDR3 DNA: TGTGCCAGCAGCTTAGGGACAGGGGGCTATGGCTACACCTTC.